This T cell receptor beta chain stems from a study of blood T cells in healthy people across ages. Background on the study: Roughly one uniquely barcoded beta molecule per two T cells was captured. Notes on the study in general: There was a strong correlation between TCR beta diversity and naive T cell percentage. The long-lived group displayed more naive CD4+ cells, plus higher diversity, than the aged donors did.

There are 16 residues in the CDR3. Trimming stripped 4 bases from V and 3 bases from J, with 15 bases between. Germline CDR1 LGHDT, CDR2 YNNKEL (reference sequence). Together with a sample-barcoded 5' primer, a J-beta primer mix was included in a second PCR lasting about 7 to 11 cycles. TCRdb processed the 5' RACE reads anew with MiXCR; each CDR3 protein has one entry. The data contain roughly 570,000 distinct CDR3 sequences, about 26% of them seen just once; the ten biggest clones take up around a sixth. This clonotype was seen a few times. Its antigen is undetermined. The receptor's source is a woman in her 70s in good health. The chain is built from TRBV3-1 and TRBJ1-4; D is perhaps TRBD1 (6 bases). Sequencing was carried out using blood. In nucleotides, the CDR3 is TGTGCCAGCAGCCGCCTCCAGGGGCGGCCTAATGAAAAACTGTTTTTT. Amino acids: CASSRLQGRPNEKLFF.